The present entry profiles one T cell receptor (beta chain) with its context. The record originates from a study of blood T cell repertoires in COVID-19. Germline loops: CDR1 LNHDA, CDR2 SQIVND (reference sequence). There are 16 residues in the CDR3. The trim removed 4 bases at V and 5 bases at J, leaving 11 bases unmatched. Using immunoSEQ multiplex PCR, the repertoire was profiled, and TCRdb retains in-frame clones only, with some absent. The sample comprises hundreds of thousands of clones, almost 85% of which are singletons, and 1.9% rests with the top ten. This sequence originates from a woman older than 75 with acute or convalescent COVID-19. Sequenced input: peripheral blood. J is TRBJ2-7 and V is TRBV19, with 10 positions matching TRBD1. DNA of the CDR3: TGTGCCAGTAGTAAATCGCCGGGACAGGGGTTCGACGAGCAGTACTTC. It encodes CASSKSPGQGFDEQYF.